The following is a TCR beta chain sequence with its context. These data are taken from a study of PD-L1 blockade in urothelial cancer. This CDR3 region has 14 residues. Germline trimming cut 5 bases from V and 3 bases from J; bases unmatched to any gene: 3. Germline V gene data show CDR1 as SGHRS and CDR2 as YFSETQ. Data came from immunoSEQ multiplex PCR; TCRdb stores just in-frame clones and leaves some out. The repertoire holds 85,000 to 100,000 clones, with around 87% as singletons. Noted time point: pretreatment peripheral blood. This chain links TRBV5-1 with TRBJ2-7; 12 bases agree with TRBD2. Sequenced material: PBMCs, taken around atezolizumab (anti-PD-L1) treatment. The receptor comes from a man aged 60 to 69 with urothelial cancer. CDR3 in amino acids: CASRGLAGYYEQYF. The CDR3, as DNA: TGCGCCAGCAGAGGACTAGCGGGGTACTACGAGCAGTACTTC.